The next 14 T cell receptor beta chains were all read from a single sample in a study of shared clonotypes between healthy human individuals. Sequencing was performed with immunoSEQ multiplex PCR; in TCRdb, only in-frame clones are kept and a portion is missing. The sample includes over a million clones, roughly 80% seen only once; the top ten take roughly 1.4%. Sequenced material: memory CD4+ T cells sorted from blood. This sample's subset: CD45RA-negative fraction. These receptors all stem from a man younger than 35 in good health.

The rearrangement links TRBV19 to TRBJ2-5; D not certain. Germline CDR1 and CDR2: LNHDA and SQIVND (reference sequence). The CDR3 length is 13 residues. Trimming shortened V by 7 bases and J by 0 bases, and 9 bases separated the two germline ends. CDR3 sequence (DNA): TGTGCCAGTAAGGCCCATTACCAAGAGACCCAGTACTTC. As protein: CASKAHYQETQYF.

This clone was counted between two and nine times. The J gene is TRBJ1-1, the V gene TRBV18; D call uncertain. Germline assignment: CDR1 KGHSH and CDR2 LQKENI. The germline V and J ends were trimmed by 6 bases and 7 bases, with 12 bases remaining between them. This CDR3 contains 12 residues. DNA of the CDR3: TGTGCCAGCTCGCTAATAAGGGATGAAGCTTTCTTT. It is translated as CASSLIRDEAFF.

The chain has TRBV18 and TRBJ2-1, with 11 bases matching TRBD2. V gave up 2 bases and J gave up 2 bases; unmatched junction bases: 2. The CDR3 length is 16 residues. Germline V gene lookup returns CDR1 KGHSH and CDR2 LQKENI. In DNA, the CDR3 is TGTGCCAGCTCACCAAATAGCGGGGGGGCCTACAATGAGCAGTTCTTC. Protein sequence: CASSPNSGGAYNEQFF. Drawing the rest from reference TRBV18 and TRBJ2-1, the complete variable domain is NAGVMQNPRHLVRRRGQEARLRCSPMKGHSHVYWYRQLPEEGLKFMVYLQKENIIDESGMPKERFSAEFPKEGPSILRIQQVVRGDSAAYFCASSPNSGGAYNEQFFGPGTRLTVL.

This clone has just a few counts. This chain links TRBV7-8 with TRBJ2-7; TRBD1 aligns across 7 bases. CDR1 SGHVS and CDR2 FQNEAQ come from the germline V gene. This CDR3 has 15 residues. Unmatched junction bases numbered 14, after V lost 5 bases and J lost 7 bases. The DNA for the CDR3 is TGTGCCAGCAGCCCCCGCGCAGGGGGTGTTGTAGAGCAGTACTTC. This gives the protein CASSPRAGGVVEQYF.

V gene TRBV25-1 combines with J gene TRBJ2-3, with no clear D. Germline-derived CDR1 and CDR2 are MGHDK and SYGVNS. Trimming cost V 4 bases and J 0 bases, with 11 bases left between them. There are 15 residues in the CDR3. The CDR3 protein is CASSAMASSTDTQYF. The CDR3 DNA reads TGTGCCAGCAGTGCAATGGCCTCTAGCACAGATACGCAGTATTTT.

The V gene is TRBV28, the J gene TRBJ2-5, with TRBD1 identical over 7 bases. Germline CDR1 MDHEN, CDR2 SYDVKM. The CDR3 totals 16 residues. For the CDR3, the DNA is TGTGGAAGCAGGGGGACCGGCAGGGGTTTGGAAGAGACCCAGTACTTC. Encoded protein: CGSRGTGRGLEETQYF.

Remarks on this clone: This CDR3 is also generated by other DNA sequences in the sample. The gene calls are TRBV9 and TRBJ2-5; D may be TRBD2 (5 bases). The V gene lost 0 bases and the J gene lost 1 base, with 10 bases spanning the gap. The CDR3 sequence is 15 residues long. From germline, CDR1 is SGDLS and CDR2 YYNGEE. This CDR3 reads CASSVGAGLQETQYF. CDR3 DNA: TGTGCCAGCAGCGTAGGGGCAGGACTCCAAGAGACCCAGTACTTC.

This chain's CDR3 is CASMDLNTEAFF. The CDR3 DNA sequence: TGTGCCAGCATGGATTTGAACACTGAAGCTTTCTTT. The chain couples TRBV27 to TRBJ1-1; D not certain. Per the germline V gene, CDR1 is MNHEY and CDR2 is SMNVEV (reference sequence). V was shortened by 7 bases and J by 0 bases, with 6 bases between the two germline ends. The CDR3 covers 12 residues.

V and J are TRBV5-1 and TRBJ2-1, with 8 bases identical to TRBD2. J gave up 1 base and V 9 bases, and 15 bases lay outside the gene matches. CDR3 size: 17 residues. Germline V gene sequence: CDR1 SGHRS, CDR2 YFSETQ. The CDR3 loop is CATKSGGLESSYNEQFF. In nucleotides, the CDR3 is TGCGCCACCAAGAGCGGGGGTTTAGAGAGTTCCTACAATGAGCAGTTCTTC. The full variable domain, with the rest looked up from reference TRBV5-1 and TRBJ2-1, is KAGVTQTPRYLIKTRGQQVTLSCSPISGHRSVSWYQQTPGQGLQFLFEYFSETQRNKGNFPGRFSGRQFSNSRSEMNVSTLELGDSALYLCATKSGGLESSYNEQFFGPGTRLTVL.

The chain couples TRBV19 to TRBJ2-5; TRBD1 agrees at 9 bases. Germline V CDR1 and CDR2: LNHDA, SQIVND (reference sequence). Losses at the gene ends were 7 bases for V and 5 bases for J; bases not matched to a gene: 8. The CDR3 covers 14 residues. The DNA of the CDR3 is TGTGCCAGTACGACAGGGGGGACGACGGAGACCCAGTACTTC. This sequence encodes CASTTGGTTETQYF.

The gene calls are TRBV5-1 and TRBJ2-6, with D possibly being TRBD2 (5 bases). Per germline, CDR1 SGHRS and CDR2 YFSETQ. The germline V and J ends were trimmed by 6 bases and 0 bases, with 10 bases remaining between them. CDR3 length: 15 residues. CDR3 DNA: TGCGCCAGCAAAACCGGGAACTCTGGGGCCAACGTCCTGACTTTC. Residues: CASKTGNSGANVLTF.

V gene TRBV5-6 combines with J gene TRBJ2-3; the match to TRBD2 covers 9 bases. The CDR3 is made up of 15 amino acids. With 1 base clipped from V and 3 bases from J, the junction kept 3 bases outside the gene matches. Germline V lookup: CDR1 SGHDT, CDR2 YYEEEE. CDR3 sequence reads: CASSLRGLATDTQYF. The CDR3 DNA follows: TGTGCCAGCAGCTTGCGCGGACTAGCGACAGATACGCAGTATTTT.

The V gene is TRBV7-2, the J gene TRBJ2-7; a weak D match, TRBD1 (6 bases). Germline values: CDR1 SGHTA, CDR2 FQGNSA. The CDR3 extends over 16 amino acids. V shed 5 bases and J shed 4 bases, with 21 bases lying between them. The CDR3 loop reads CASSRSAMGAVYEQYF. Written as DNA, the CDR3 is TGTGCCAGCAGCCGTTCCGCGATGGGGGCTGTTTACGAGCAGTACTTC.

This clone has just a few counts. Other DNA sequences within the sample encode an identical CDR3. The CDR3 DNA is TGTGCCAGCTCATCCCAAGGGGGAAATTCACCCCTCCACTTT. The encoded protein is CASSSQGGNSPLHF. This chain connects TRBV18 to TRBJ1-6; weak D call: TRBD1 (6 bases). Germline V gene lookup returns CDR1 KGHSH and CDR2 LQKENI. V was shortened by 5 bases and J by 7 bases, with 12 bases between the two germline ends. The CDR3 runs 14 residues.